The text below deals with one TCR beta chain. This record belongs to a study of CD8 T cells in Susac syndrome. Sequencing of TCR beta was carried out in blood CD8+ and CD4+ T cells. Random hexamers served to reverse transcribe about 0.5 to 1 ug RNA. Each CDR3 protein gets one entry after TCRdb re-called the immunoSEQ multiplex PCR reads with MiXCR. The top ten hold approximately 0.24% of the sample, which has around 130,000 distinct CDR3 sequences, under 95% seen once. V lost 3 bases to trimming and J lost 3 bases, with 10 bases between them. CDR1 LGHDT and CDR2 YNNKEL come from the germline V gene (reference sequence). The CDR3 contains 14 residues.

V is TRBV3-1 and J is TRBJ2-3; tentative D call: TRBD2 (5 bases). The sequencing input was CD8+ T cells from PBMCs. This sequence was found in a human donor with multiple sclerosis. The CDR3 sequence is CASSHSVSTDTQYF. The CDR3 bases are TGTGCCAGCAGCCATAGCGTCTCGACAGATACGCAGTATTTT.